Listed below are T cell receptor beta chains from one sample, sequenced in a study of T cells of healthy individuals. MiXCR, applied by TCRdb to the 5' RACE reads, yields one record per CDR3 protein. The sample lists tens of thousands of distinct CDR3 sequences; roughly 15% were seen once. These receptors all come from a human donor in good health. Both conserved end residues are part of each CDR3. Fields, in order: clone size, V gene, J gene, D gene, CDR3 protein, CDR3 DNA. The D gene is left open where the match is weak. The size entry is marked missing in some rows and otherwise reads once, few, many or a size class.

.	TRBV2	TRBJ2-1	TRBD2	CARTAGTSVYNEQFF	TGTGCCCGCACGGCCGGGACTAGCGTATACAATGAGCAGTTCTTC
few	TRBV6-6	TRBJ2-3	.	CASSYGRGGTDTQYF	TGTGCCAGCAGTTACGGTAGGGGAGGCACAGATACGCAGTATTTT
.	TRBV4-2	TRBJ2-2	TRBD2	CASSQVASGFANTGELFF	TGTGCCAGCAGCCAAGTGGCTAGCGGGTTCGCGAACACCGGGGAGCTGTTTTTT
.	TRBV7-2	TRBJ1-3	TRBD1	CASSRTGGLVNTIYF	TGTGCCAGCAGCAGAACAGGGGGCTTGGTGAACACCATATATTTT
few	TRBV7-9	TRBJ1-1	.	CASSLVRANTEAFF	TGTGCCAGCAGCTTAGTCAGGGCGAACACTGAAGCTTTCTTT
medium-sized	TRBV20-1	TRBJ2-7	.	CSARSRGGYEQYF	TGCAGTGCTAGGTCCAGGGGAGGGTACGAGCAGTACTTC
few	TRBV4-1	TRBJ2-4	.	CASSRLQGLQTGNIQYF	TGCGCCAGCAGCCGCCTTCAGGGCTTGCAAACTGGGAACATTCAGTACTTC
many	TRBV6-5	TRBJ1-1	.	CARVYREGTEAFF	TGTGCCAGGGTGTACAGGGAGGGTACTGAAGCTTTCTTT
few	TRBV10-3	TRBJ2-7	TRBD1	CAITEDREGEQYF	TGTGCCATCACTGAAGACAGGGAAGGCGAGCAGTACTTC
many	TRBV10-3	TRBJ2-7	.	CAISDGFYEQYF	TGTGCCATCAGTGATGGGTTTTACGAGCAGTACTTC
many	TRBV3-1	TRBJ1-1	.	CASRRTDRNGEAFF	TGTGCCAGCAGACGGACAGATAGGAACGGTGAAGCTTTCTTT
many	TRBV9	TRBJ2-4	TRBD2	CASSVVGSGGPGQNIQYF	TGTGCCAGCAGCGTAGTCGGTAGCGGGGGGCCTGGTCAAAACATTCAGTACTTC
many	TRBV28	TRBJ2-1	TRBD2	CASSTGTSGWNEQFF	TGTGCCAGCAGTACGGGGACTAGCGGGTGGAATGAGCAGTTCTTC
many	TRBV30	TRBJ2-1	.	CAWRGRLLVYNEQFF	TGTGCCTGGAGAGGTCGGTTATTAGTCTACAATGAGCAGTTCTTC
few	TRBV7-6	TRBJ1-3	.	CASSSAQGAGNTIYF	TGTGCCAGCAGCTCCGCGCAGGGAGCTGGAAACACCATATATTTT
many	TRBV27	TRBJ2-3	.	CASSLIGQGGTQYF	TGTGCCAGCAGTTTAATAGGCCAGGGAGGTACGCAGTATTTT
many	TRBV7-2	TRBJ1-5	.	CASSLWGTAGDQPQHF	TGTGCCAGCAGCTTATGGGGGACCGCAGGCGATCAGCCCCAGCATTTT
many	TRBV28	TRBJ1-6	.	CAGTSSYNSPLHF	TGTGCCGGCACCAGCTCCTATAATTCACCCCTCCACTTT
.	TRBV12-3/TRBV12-4	TRBJ1-5	.	CASTQTGGDQPKHF	TGTGCCAGCACCCAAACGGGAGGGGATCAGCCCAAGCATTTT
many	TRBV27	TRBJ2-1	TRBD2	CASNRFSGRAYNEQFF	TGTGCCAGCAACCGATTCAGCGGGAGGGCCTACAATGAGCAGTTCTTC
.	TRBV5-1	TRBJ2-5	.	CASSSEVQETQYF	TGCGCCAGCAGCTCGGAGGTACAAGAGACCCAGTACTTC
.	TRBV9	TRBJ2-1	.	CASSPELNEQFF	TGTGCCAGCAGCCCCGAGCTCAATGAGCAGTTCTTC
.	TRBV2	TRBJ1-2	.	CASSDGDMEDYGYTF	TGTGCCAGCAGTGATGGTGACATGGAGGACTATGGCTACACCTTC
.	TRBV29-1	TRBJ2-7	.	CSVEIGRTYEQYF	TGCAGCGTTGAAATTGGGCGGACCTACGAGCAGTACTTC
many	TRBV15	TRBJ1-5	.	CATSRDFGNQPQHF	TGTGCCACCAGCAGAGATTTTGGGAATCAGCCCCAGCATTTT
.	TRBV5-1	TRBJ1-2	TRBD1	CASSLGRGTFYGYTF	TGCGCCAGCAGCTTGGGCAGGGGGACGTTCTATGGCTACACCTTC
few	TRBV7-8	TRBJ2-5	TRBD2	CASSLGGRAPETQYF	TGTGCCAGCAGCTTAGGCGGGAGGGCTCCAGAGACCCAGTACTTC
few	TRBV7-9	TRBJ2-7	.	CASSFTGSSSYEQYF	TGTGCCAGCAGCTTCACAGGGTCCAGCTCCTACGAGCAGTACTTC
.	TRBV20-1	TRBJ1-5	TRBD1	CSATRQGGSNQPQHF	TGCAGTGCCACTCGACAGGGAGGAAGCAATCAGCCCCAGCATTTT
.	TRBV7-2	TRBJ2-2	TRBD1	CASSLRDRGHAGELFF	TGTGCCAGCAGCCTACGGGACAGGGGGCATGCCGGGGAGCTGTTTTTT
.	TRBV2	TRBJ2-2	.	CASSEKGLDTGELFF	TGTGCCAGCAGTGAAAAGGGCCTGGACACCGGGGAGCTGTTTTTT
many	TRBV4-3	TRBJ2-3	.	CASSQGLASDTQYF	TGCGCCAGCAGCCAAGGCCTAGCGTCAGATACGCAGTATTTT
many	TRBV6-2/TRBV6-3	TRBJ2-2	.	CASMSWGTTGELFF	TGTGCCAGCATGTCGTGGGGGACCACCGGGGAGCTGTTTTTT
.	TRBV5-1	TRBJ1-1	.	CASSKDSTNTEAFF	TGCGCCAGCAGCAAGGACAGCACGAACACTGAAGCTTTCTTT
once	TRBV10-2	TRBJ1-4	.	CASSESRGPNEKLFF	TGCGCCAGCAGTGAGTCGCGGGGGCCTAATGAAAAACTGTTTTTT
.	TRBV7-9	TRBJ1-6	.	CASSRTDHNSPLHF	TGTGCCAGCAGCCGGACAGACCATAATTCACCCCTCCACTTT
few	TRBV2	TRBJ2-1	TRBD1	CASGDRSLNEQFF	TGTGCCAGCGGGGACAGGTCTTTGAATGAGCAGTTCTTC
few	TRBV20-1	TRBJ2-3	TRBD2	CSAGGGSTDTQYF	TGCAGTGCTGGGGGGGGAAGCACAGATACGCAGTATTTT
.	TRBV7-2	TRBJ1-5	.	CASSFGVNQPQHF	TGTGCCAGCAGCTTCGGGGTCAATCAGCCCCAGCATTTT
.	TRBV9	TRBJ2-7	.	CASSRREGRNEQYF	TGTGCCAGCAGCCGTCGCGAGGGCCGGAACGAGCAGTACTTC
few	TRBV9	TRBJ2-1	.	CASSVGYGAYNEQFF	TGTGCCAGCAGCGTTGGTTACGGCGCCTACAATGAGCAGTTCTTC
.	TRBV7-2	TRBJ2-3	.	CASSSRVAMDTQYF	TGTGCCAGCAGCTCCCGGGTAGCGATGGATACGCAGTATTTT
.	TRBV9	TRBJ2-3	TRBD1	CASSTRQGFGTDTQYF	TGTGCCAGCAGCACGAGACAGGGGTTTGGCACAGATACGCAGTATTTT
few	TRBV28	TRBJ2-3	.	CASRLGDSGNTQYF	TGTGCCAGCAGACTTGGGGACTCTGGGAATACGCAGTATTTT
many	TRBV29-1	TRBJ2-3	.	CSVEVRSSTDTQYF	TGCAGCGTTGAGGTCAGGAGTAGCACAGATACGCAGTATTTT
few	TRBV20-1	TRBJ1-1	.	CSARGGVAFF	TGCAGTGCCAGGGGTGGCGTAGCTTTCTTT
few	TRBV12-3/TRBV12-4	TRBJ2-1	.	CASRPSGLGGASEQFF	TGTGCCAGCAGACCCTCCGGGTTAGGGGGGGCAAGTGAGCAGTTCTTC
few	TRBV6-2/TRBV6-3	TRBJ2-7	.	CASRRTYEQYF	TGTGCCAGCAGACGAACCTACGAGCAGTACTTC
.	TRBV19	TRBJ2-1	.	CASSGQDSYNEQFF	TGTGCCAGTAGTGGGCAGGACTCCTACAATGAGCAGTTCTTC
many	TRBV29-1	TRBJ2-7	.	CSVGVGSYEQYF	TGCAGCGTGGGAGTGGGCTCCTACGAGCAGTACTTC
many	TRBV9	TRBJ2-1	.	CASSVRGIDEQFF	TGTGCCAGCAGCGTACGAGGGATCGATGAGCAGTTCTTC
many	TRBV6-4	TRBJ2-1	TRBD1	CASSDSPGGIDEQFF	TGTGCCAGCAGTGACTCGCCAGGGGGCATAGATGAGCAGTTCTTC
few	TRBV20-1	TRBJ2-3	.	CSAPDGADTQYF	TGCAGTGCCCCGGACGGGGCAGATACGCAGTATTTT
few	TRBV7-9	TRBJ2-7	.	CASSLADSYEQYF	TGTGCCAGCAGCTTAGCCGACAGCTACGAGCAGTACTTC